The clone carrying this T cell receptor beta chain was seen many times. As yet, its antigen is unknown. This specimen comes from a study of identical twins. CDR3 length: 17 residues. Study results and limitations: Out-of-frame alpha sequences common to twins exhibited an excess of low generation probability. Twins showed weaker excess sharing in their beta out-of-frame sequences.

Each CDR3 protein gets one entry after TCRdb re-called the 5' RACE reads with MiXCR. The sample has 500,000 to 650,000 distinct CDR3 sequences; around 7.5% are singletons. The sample was also linked to a second study, of yellow fever vaccine responses in identical twins.

The genes are TRBV21-1 and TRBJ2-7; TRBD1 is taken as the D call from the table, unchecked against the DNA. TRBV21-1 is assigned pseudogene status. The sequence was obtained from a woman aged 18-30 years in good health. The sample taken for sequencing was PBMCs. CDR3 sequence reads: CASSKEFAGRARSEQYF. The CDR3 region has the DNA TGTGCCAGCAGCAAAGAATTTGCAGGGCGAGCTAGGAGCGAGCAGTACTTC.